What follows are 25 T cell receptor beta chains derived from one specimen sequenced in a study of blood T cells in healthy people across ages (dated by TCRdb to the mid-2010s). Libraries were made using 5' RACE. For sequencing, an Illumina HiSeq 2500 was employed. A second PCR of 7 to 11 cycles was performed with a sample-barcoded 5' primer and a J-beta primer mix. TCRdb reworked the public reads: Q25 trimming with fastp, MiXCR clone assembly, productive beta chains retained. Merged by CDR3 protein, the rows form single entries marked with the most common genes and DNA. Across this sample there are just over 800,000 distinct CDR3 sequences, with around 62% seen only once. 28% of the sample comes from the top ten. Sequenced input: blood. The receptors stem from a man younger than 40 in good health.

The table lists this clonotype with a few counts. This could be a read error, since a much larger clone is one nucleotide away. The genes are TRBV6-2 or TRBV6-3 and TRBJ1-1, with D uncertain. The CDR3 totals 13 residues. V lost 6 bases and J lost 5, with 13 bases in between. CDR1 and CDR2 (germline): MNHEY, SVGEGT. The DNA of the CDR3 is TGTGCCAGCAGGGAAGGGCAGGTAACTGAAGCTTTCTTT. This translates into CASREGQVTEAFF.

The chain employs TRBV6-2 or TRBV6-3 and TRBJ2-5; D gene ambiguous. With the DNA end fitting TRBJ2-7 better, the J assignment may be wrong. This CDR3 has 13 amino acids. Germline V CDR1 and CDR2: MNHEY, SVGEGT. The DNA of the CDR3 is TGTGCCAGCAGTCGCCTGCGCACGGCCGAGCAGTACTTC. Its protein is CASSRLRTAEQYF.

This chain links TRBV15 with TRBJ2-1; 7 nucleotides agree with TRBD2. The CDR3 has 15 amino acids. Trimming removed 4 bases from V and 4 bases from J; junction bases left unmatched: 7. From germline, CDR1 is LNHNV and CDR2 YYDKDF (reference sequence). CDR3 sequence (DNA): TGTGCCACCAGCATGGGGAGGGGCCGATACAATGAGCAGTTCTTC. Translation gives CATSMGRGRYNEQFF. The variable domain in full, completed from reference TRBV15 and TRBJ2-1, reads DAMVIQNPRYQVTQFGKPVTLSCSQTLNHNVMYWYQQKSSQAPKLLFHYYDKDFNNEADTPDNFQSRRPNTSFCFLDIRSPGLGDTAMYLCATSMGRGRYNEQFFGPGTRLTVL.

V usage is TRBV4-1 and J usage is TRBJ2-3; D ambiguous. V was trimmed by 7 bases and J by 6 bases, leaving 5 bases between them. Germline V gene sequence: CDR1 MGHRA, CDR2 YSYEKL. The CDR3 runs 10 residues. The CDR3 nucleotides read TGCGCCAGCATGGGCGATACGCAGTATTTT. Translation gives CASMGDTQYF.

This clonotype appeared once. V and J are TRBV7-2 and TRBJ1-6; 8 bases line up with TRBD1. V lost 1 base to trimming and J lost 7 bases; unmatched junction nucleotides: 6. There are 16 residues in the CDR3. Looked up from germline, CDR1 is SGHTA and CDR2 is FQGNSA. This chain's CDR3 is CASSLDRNRGNSPLHF. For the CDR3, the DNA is TGTGCCAGCAGCTTAGATCGGAACAGGGGGAATTCACCCCTCCACTTT.

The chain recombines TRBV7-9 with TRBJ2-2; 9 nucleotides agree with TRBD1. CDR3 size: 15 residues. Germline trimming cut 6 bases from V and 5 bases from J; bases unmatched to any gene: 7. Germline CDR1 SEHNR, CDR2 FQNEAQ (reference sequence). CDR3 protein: CASSSGTGFTGELFF. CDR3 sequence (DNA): TGTGCCAGCAGTTCCGGGACAGGGTTTACCGGGGAGCTGTTTTTT.

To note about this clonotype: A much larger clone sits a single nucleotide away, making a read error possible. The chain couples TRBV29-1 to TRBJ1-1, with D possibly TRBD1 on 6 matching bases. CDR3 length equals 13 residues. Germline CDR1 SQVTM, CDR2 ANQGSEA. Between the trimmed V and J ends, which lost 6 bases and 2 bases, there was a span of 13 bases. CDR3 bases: TGCAGCGTCGGACAGCAGGCAAACACTGAAGCTTTCTTT. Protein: CSVGQQANTEAFF.

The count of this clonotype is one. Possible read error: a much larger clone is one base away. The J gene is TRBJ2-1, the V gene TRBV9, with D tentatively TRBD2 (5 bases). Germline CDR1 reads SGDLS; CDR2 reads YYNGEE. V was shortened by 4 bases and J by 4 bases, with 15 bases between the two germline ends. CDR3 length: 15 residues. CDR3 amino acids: CASSSGPAAYNEQFF. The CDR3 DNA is TGTGCCAGCAGCTCCGGACCAGCGGCTTACAATGAGCAGTTCTTC. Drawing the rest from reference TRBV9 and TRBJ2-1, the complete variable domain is DSGVTQTPKHLITATGQRVTLRCSPRSGDLSVYWYQQSLDQGLQFLIQYYNGEERAKGNILERFSAQQFPDLHSELNLSSLELGDSALYFCASSSGPAAYNEQFFGPGTRLTVL.

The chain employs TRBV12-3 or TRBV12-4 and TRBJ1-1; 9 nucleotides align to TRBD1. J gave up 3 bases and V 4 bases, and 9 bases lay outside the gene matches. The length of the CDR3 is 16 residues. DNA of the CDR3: TGTGCCAGCAGTTACGAACAGGGGGCTACGGACACTGAAGCTTTCTTT. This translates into CASSYEQGATDTEAFF.

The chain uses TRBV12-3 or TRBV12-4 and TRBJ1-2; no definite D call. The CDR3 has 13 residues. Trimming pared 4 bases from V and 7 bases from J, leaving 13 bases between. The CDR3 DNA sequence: TGTGCCAGCAGTTCAGGCGGACTCTCTGGCTACACCTTC. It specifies CASSSGGLSGYTF.

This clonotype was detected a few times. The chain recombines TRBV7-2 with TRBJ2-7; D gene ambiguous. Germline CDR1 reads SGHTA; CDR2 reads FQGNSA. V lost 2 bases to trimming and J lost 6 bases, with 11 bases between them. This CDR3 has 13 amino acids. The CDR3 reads CASSLWKSGEQYF. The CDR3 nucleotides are TGTGCCAGCAGCTTATGGAAGTCGGGCGAGCAGTACTTC.

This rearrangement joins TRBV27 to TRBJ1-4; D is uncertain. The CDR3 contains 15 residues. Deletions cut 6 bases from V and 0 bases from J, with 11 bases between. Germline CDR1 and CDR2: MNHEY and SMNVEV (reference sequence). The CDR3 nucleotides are TGTGCCAGCAGCTCGCATAGGCCAACTAATGAAAAACTGTTTTTT. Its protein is CASSSHRPTNEKLFF.

For the CDR3, the DNA is TGTGCCAGCAGCCAAGGGGACTTAGATACGCAGTATTTT. Its protein product is CASSQGDLDTQYF. V usage is TRBV4-2 and J usage is TRBJ2-3, with D maybe TRBD2 (6 bases). In germline, CDR1 is LGHNA, CDR2 YNFKEQ. This CDR3 has 13 residues. The V and J ends lost 1 base and 5 bases respectively, with 7 bases between them.

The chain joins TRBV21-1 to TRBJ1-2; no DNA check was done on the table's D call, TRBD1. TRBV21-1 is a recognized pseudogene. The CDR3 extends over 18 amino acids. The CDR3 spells CASSNLQGALERSYGYTF. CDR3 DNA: TGTGCCAGCAGCAATTTACAGGGGGCGCTTGAGAGAAGCTATGGCTACACCTTC.

The DNA for the CDR3 is TGTGCCAGCAGCTTAGCGGACGGATTTTCCTACGAGCAGTACTTC. Translation: CASSLADGFSYEQYF. The chain uses TRBV11-1 and TRBJ2-7; D gene uncertain. V gave up 0 bases and J gave up 1 base, with 10 bases separating them. Germline values: CDR1 SGHAT, CDR2 FQDESV (reference sequence). This CDR3 has 15 amino acids.

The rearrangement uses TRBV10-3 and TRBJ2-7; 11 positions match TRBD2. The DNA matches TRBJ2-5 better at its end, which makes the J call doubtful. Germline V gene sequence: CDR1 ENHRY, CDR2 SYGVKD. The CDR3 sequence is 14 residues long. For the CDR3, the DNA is TGTGCCATCAGTCTAGCGGGGGGTAAAGAGACCCAGTACTTC. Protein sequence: CAISLAGGKETQYF.

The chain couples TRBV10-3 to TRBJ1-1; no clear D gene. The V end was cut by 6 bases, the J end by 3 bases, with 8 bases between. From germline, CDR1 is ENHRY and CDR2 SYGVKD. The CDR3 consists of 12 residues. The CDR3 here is CAISDTYTEAFF. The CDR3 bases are TGTGCCATCAGCGACACCTACACTGAAGCTTTCTTT.

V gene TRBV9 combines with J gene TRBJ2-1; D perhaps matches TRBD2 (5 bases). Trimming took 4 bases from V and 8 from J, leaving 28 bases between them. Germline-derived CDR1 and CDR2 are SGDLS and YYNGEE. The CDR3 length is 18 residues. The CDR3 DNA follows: TGTGCCAGCAGCATTACCCCTCTAGGGCTAGCTCCAATGGATGAGCAGTTCTTC. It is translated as CASSITPLGLAPMDEQFF.

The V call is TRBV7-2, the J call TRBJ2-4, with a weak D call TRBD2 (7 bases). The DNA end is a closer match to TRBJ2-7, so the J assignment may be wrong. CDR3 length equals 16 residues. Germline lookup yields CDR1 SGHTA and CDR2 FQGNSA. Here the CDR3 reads CASSFSSGGAMNEQYF. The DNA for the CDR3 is TGTGCCAGCAGCTTCTCCTCGGGGGGCGCGATGAACGAGCAGTACTTC.

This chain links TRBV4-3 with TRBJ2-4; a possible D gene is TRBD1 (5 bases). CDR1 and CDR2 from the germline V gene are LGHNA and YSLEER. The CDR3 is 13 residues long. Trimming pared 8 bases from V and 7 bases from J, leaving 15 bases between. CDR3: CASGATGQNIQYF. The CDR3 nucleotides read TGCGCCAGCGGGGCTACTGGGCAGAACATTCAGTACTTC.

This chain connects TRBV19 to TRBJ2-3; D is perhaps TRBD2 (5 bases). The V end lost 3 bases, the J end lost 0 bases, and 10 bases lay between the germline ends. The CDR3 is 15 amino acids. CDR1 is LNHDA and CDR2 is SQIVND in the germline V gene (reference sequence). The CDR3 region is CASSIRLASTDTQYF. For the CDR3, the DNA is TGTGCCAGTAGTATTCGTCTAGCTAGCACAGATACGCAGTATTTT.

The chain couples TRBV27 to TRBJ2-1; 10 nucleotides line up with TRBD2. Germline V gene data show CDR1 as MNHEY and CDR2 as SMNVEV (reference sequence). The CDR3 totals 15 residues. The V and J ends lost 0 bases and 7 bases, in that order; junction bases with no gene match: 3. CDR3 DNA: TGTGCCAGCAGTTTATCCCAGCGGGGGGGGAATGAGCAGTTCTTC. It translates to CASSLSQRGGNEQFF.

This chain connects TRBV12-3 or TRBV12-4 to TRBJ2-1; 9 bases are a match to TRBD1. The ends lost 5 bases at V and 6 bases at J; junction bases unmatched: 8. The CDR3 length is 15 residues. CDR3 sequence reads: CASSRPGQGLNEQFF. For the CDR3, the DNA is TGTGCCAGCAGTCGCCCGGGACAGGGCCTCAATGAGCAGTTCTTC.

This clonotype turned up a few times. The CDR3 sequence is CAISESPSLLAHEQFF. CDR3 nucleotide sequence: TGTGCCATCAGTGAGTCCCCAAGCCTACTAGCCCATGAGCAGTTCTTC. This chain links TRBV10-3 with TRBJ2-1; D is possibly TRBD2 (6 bases). The V gene's germline CDR1 is ENHRY and CDR2 SYGVKD. Trimming removed 0 bases from V and 8 bases from J, with 17 bases in between. The CDR3 extends over 16 amino acids.

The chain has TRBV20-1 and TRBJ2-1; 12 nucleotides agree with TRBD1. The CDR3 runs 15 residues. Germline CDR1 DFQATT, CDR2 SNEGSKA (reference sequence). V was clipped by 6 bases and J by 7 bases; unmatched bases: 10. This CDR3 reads CSAAEGQGARNEQFF. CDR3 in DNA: TGCAGTGCCGCCGAGGGACAGGGGGCAAGGAATGAGCAGTTCTTC.